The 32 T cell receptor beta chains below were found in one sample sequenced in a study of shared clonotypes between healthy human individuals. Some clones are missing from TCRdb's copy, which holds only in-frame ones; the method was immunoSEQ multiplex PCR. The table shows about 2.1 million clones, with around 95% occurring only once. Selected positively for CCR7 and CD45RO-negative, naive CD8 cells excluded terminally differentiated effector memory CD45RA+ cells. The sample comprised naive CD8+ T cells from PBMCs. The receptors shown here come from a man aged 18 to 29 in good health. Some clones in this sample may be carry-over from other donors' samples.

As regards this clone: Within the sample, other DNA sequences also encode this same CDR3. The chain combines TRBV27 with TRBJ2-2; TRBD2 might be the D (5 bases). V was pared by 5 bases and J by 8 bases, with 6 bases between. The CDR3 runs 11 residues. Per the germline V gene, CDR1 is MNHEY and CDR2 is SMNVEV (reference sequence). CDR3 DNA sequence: TGTGCCAGCAGTCCGGGGGGGGAGCTGTTTTTT. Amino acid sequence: CASSPGGELFF.

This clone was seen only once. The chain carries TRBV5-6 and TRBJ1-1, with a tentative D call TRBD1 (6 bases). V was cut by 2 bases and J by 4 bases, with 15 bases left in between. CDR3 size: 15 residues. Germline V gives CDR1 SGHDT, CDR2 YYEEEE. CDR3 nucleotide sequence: TGTGCCAGCAGCTTATTGCCAGGGGCGGGCACTGAAGCTTTCTTT. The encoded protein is CASSLLPGAGTEAFF.

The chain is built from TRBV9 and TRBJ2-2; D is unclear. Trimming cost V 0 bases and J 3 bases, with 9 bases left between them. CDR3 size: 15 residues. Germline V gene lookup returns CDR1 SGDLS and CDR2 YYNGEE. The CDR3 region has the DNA TGTGCCAGCAGCGTAGCTAGGGTGTACACCGGGGAGCTGTTTTTT. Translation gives CASSVARVYTGELFF.

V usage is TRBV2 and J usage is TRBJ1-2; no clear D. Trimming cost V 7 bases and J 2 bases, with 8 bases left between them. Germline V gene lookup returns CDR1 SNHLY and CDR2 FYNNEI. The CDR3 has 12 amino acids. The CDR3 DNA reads TGTGCCAGCATGGCCAGAAACTATGGCTACACCTTC. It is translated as CASMARNYGYTF.

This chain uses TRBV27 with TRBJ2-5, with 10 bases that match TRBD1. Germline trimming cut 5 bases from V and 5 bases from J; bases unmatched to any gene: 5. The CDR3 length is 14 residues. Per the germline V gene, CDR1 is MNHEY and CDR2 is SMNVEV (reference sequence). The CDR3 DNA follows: TGTGCCAGCAGTCCACGACAGGGGGCCGAGACCCAGTACTTC. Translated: CASSPRQGAETQYF.

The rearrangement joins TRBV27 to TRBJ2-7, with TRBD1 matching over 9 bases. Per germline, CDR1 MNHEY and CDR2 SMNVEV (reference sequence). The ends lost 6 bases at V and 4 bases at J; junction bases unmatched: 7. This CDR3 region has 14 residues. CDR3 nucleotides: TGTGCCAGCAGCAGGGACAGGGTGATATACGAGCAGTACTTC. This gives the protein CASSRDRVIYEQYF.

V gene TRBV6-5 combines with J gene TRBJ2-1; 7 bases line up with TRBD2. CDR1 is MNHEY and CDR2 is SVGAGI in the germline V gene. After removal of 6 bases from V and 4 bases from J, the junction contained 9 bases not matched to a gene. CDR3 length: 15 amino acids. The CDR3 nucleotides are TGTGCCAGCAGACCGGGGAGGGAGCTTTACAATGAGCAGTTCTTC. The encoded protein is CASRPGRELYNEQFF.

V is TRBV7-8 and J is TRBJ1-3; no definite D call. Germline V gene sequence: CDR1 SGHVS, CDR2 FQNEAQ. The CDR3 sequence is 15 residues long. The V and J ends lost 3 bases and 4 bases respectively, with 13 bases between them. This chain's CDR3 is CASSFGSSVGNTIYF. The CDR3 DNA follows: TGTGCCAGCAGCTTTGGCAGTTCGGTCGGAAACACCATATATTTT.

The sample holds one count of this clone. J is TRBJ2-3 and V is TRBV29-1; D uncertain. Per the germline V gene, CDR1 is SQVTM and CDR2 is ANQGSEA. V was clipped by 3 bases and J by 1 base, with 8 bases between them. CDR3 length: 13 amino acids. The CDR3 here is CSVDGQGTDTQYF. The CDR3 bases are TGCAGCGTTGATGGGCAGGGCACAGATACGCAGTATTTT.

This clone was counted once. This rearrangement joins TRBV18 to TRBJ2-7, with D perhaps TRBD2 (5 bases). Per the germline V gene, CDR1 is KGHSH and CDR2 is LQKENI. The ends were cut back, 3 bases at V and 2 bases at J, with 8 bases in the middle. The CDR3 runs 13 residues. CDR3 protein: CASSPERAYEQYF. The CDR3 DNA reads TGTGCCAGCTCACCCGAGAGGGCCTACGAGCAGTACTTC.

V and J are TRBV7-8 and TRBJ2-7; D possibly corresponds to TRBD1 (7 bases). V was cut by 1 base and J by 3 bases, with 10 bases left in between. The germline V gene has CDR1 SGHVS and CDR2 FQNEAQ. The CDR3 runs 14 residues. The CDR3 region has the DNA TGTGCCAGCAGCTTAGGACAGGGACTCTACGAGCAGTACTTC. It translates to CASSLGQGLYEQYF.

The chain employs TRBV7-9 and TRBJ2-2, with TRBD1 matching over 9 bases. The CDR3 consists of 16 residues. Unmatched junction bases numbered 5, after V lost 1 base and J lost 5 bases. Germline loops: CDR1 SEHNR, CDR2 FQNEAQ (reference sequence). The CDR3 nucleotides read TGTGCCAGCAGCTTAGTCGCGACAGGGGGGACCGGGGAGCTGTTTTTT. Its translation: CASSLVATGGTGELFF.

For the CDR3, the DNA is TGTGCCAGTAGTATACGTACTAGCGAGCCCTACGAGCAGTACTTC. It codes for CASSIRTSEPYEQYF. This chain joins TRBV19 and TRBJ2-7; 7 nucleotides match TRBD2. J lost 2 bases, V lost 2 bases, and 6 bases had no gene match. The CDR3 consists of 15 residues. CDR1 is LNHDA, CDR2 SQIVND, per germline (reference sequence).

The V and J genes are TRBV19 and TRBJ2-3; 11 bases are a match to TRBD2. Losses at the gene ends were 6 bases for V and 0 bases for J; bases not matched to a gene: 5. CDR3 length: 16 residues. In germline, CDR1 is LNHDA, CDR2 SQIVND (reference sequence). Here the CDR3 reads CASSPGLAESTDTQYF. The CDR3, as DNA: TGTGCCAGTAGCCCGGGACTAGCGGAGAGCACAGATACGCAGTATTTT.

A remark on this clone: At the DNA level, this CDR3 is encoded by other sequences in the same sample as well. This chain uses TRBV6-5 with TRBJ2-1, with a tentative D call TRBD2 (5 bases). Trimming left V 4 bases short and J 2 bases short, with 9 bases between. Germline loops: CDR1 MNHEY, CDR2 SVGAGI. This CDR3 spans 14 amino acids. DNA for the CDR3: TGTGCCAGCAGTTCAAGCGGACCCTACAATGAGCAGTTCTTC. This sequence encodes CASSSSGPYNEQFF.

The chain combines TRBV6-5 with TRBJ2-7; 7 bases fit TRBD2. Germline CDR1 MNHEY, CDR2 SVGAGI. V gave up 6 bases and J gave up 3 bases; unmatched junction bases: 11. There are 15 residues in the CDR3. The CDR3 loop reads CASSLGGGLLYEQYF. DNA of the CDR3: TGTGCCAGCAGCCTAGGCGGGGGACTCCTCTACGAGCAGTACTTC.

The CDR3 here is CASSSPSGWYNEQFF. The DNA of the CDR3 is TGTGCCAGCAGTTCCCCAAGCGGGTGGTACAATGAGCAGTTCTTC. The V and J genes are TRBV28 and TRBJ2-1, with D tentatively TRBD2 (6 bases). The CDR3 spans 15 residues. The germline V gene encodes CDR1 MDHEN and CDR2 SYDVKM. Trimming shortened V by 4 bases and J by 4 bases, and 14 bases separated the two germline ends. Complete variable domain (other parts from reference TRBV28 and TRBJ2-1): DVKVTQSSRYLVKRTGEKVFLECVQDMDHENMFWYRQDPGLGLRLIYFSYDVKMKEKGDIPEGYSVSREKKERFSLILESASTNQTSMYLCASSSPSGWYNEQFFGPGTRLTVL.

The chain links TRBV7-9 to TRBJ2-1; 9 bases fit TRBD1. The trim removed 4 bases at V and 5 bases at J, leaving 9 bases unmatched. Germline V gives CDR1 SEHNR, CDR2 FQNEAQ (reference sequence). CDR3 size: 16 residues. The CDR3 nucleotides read TGTGCCAGCAGCTCCCCCCGAGGGACAGGGAACAATGAGCAGTTCTTC. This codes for CASSSPRGTGNNEQFF.

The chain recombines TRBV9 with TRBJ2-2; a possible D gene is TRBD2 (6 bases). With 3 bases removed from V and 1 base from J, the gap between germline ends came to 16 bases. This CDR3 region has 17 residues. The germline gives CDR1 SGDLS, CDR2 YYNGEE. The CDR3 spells CASSELWMRENTGELFF. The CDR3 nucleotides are TGTGCCAGCAGCGAGCTATGGATGCGGGAGAACACCGGGGAGCTGTTTTTT.

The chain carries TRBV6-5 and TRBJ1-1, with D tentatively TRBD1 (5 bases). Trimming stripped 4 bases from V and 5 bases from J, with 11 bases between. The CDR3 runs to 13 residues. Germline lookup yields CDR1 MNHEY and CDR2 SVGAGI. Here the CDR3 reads CASSWGRGTEAFF. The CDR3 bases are TGTGCCAGCAGTTGGGGACGAGGGACTGAAGCTTTCTTT.

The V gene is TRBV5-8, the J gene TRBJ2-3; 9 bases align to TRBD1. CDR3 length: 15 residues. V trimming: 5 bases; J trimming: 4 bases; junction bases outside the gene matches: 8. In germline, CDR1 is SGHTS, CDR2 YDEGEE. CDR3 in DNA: TGTGCCAGCAGACAGAGGACAGGGGCTGCAGATACGCAGTATTTT. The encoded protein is CASRQRTGAADTQYF. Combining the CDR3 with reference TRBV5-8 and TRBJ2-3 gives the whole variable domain EAGVTQSPTHLIKTRGQQATLRCSPISGHTSVYWYQQALGLGLQFLLWYDEGEERNRGNFPPRFSGRQFPNYSSELNVNALELEDSALYLCASRQRTGAADTQYFGPGTRLTVL.

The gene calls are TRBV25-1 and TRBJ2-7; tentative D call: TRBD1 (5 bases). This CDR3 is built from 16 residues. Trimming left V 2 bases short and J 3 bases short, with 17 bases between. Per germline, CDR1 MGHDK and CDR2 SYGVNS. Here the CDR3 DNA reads TGTGCCAGCAGTGAAAATGGGTGGGCAGGGCTCTACGAGCAGTACTTC. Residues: CASSENGWAGLYEQYF.

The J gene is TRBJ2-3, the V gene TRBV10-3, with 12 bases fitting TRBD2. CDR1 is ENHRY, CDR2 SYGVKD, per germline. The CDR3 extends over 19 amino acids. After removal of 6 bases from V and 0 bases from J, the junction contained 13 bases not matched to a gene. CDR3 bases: TGTGCCATCAGGGAGCCCGGGACTAGCGGGCGGTTGAGCACAGATACGCAGTATTTT. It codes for CAIREPGTSGRLSTDTQYF.

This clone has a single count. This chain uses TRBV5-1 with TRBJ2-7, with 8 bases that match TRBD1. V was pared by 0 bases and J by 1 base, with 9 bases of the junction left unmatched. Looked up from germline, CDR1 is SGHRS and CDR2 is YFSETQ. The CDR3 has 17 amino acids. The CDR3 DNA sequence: TGCGCCAGCAGCTTGGCTTATTTGAGGACAGGGTCCTACGAGCAGTACTTC. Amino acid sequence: CASSLAYLRTGSYEQYF. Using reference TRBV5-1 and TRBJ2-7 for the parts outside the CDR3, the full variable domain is KAGVTQTPRYLIKTRGQQVTLSCSPISGHRSVSWYQQTPGQGLQFLFEYFSETQRNKGNFPGRFSGRQFSNSRSEMNVSTLELGDSALYLCASSLAYLRTGSYEQYFGPGTRLTVT.

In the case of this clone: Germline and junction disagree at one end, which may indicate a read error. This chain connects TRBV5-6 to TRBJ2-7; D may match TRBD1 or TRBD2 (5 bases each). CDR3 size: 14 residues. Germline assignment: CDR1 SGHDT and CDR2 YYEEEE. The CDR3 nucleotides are TGTGCCAGCGGCTTCGGGACGGTCTCCTACGAGCAGTACTTC. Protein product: CASGFGTVSYEQYF.

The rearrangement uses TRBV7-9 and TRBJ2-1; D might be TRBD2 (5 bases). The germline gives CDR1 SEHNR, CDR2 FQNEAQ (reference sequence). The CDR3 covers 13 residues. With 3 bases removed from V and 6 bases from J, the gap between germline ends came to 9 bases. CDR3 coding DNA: TGTGCCAGCAGCTTCGGGGTAACCAATGAGCAGTTCTTC. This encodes CASSFGVTNEQFF.

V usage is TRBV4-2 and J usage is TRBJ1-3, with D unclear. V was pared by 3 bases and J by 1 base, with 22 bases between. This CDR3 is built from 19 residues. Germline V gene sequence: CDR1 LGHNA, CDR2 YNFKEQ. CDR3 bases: TGTGCCAGCAGCCAGGGGAGATTAGACCGAAGTGTTTCTGGAAACACCATATATTTT. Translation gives CASSQGRLDRSVSGNTIYF.

The CDR3 here is CASSPRAGADEQYF. In DNA, the CDR3 is TGTGCCAGCAGCCCCAGGGCGGGAGCAGACGAGCAGTACTTC. The rearrangement joins TRBV7-8 to TRBJ2-7; 7 bases are shared with TRBD2. The CDR3 extends over 14 amino acids. Trimming at V came to 5 bases and at J to 5 bases, leaving 9 bases not matched to a gene. CDR1 SGHVS and CDR2 FQNEAQ come from the germline V gene.

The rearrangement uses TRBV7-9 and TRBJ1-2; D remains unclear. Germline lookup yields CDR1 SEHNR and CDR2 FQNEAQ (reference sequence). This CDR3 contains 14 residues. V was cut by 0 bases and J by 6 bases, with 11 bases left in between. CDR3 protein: CASSLASVIDGYTF. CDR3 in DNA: TGTGCCAGCAGCTTAGCCTCCGTGATCGATGGCTACACCTTC.

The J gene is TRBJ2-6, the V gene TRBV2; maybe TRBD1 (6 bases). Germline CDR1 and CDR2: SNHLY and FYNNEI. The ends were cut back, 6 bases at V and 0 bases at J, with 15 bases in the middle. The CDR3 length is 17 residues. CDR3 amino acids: CASSDGQTFSGANVLTF. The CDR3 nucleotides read TGTGCCAGCAGCGACGGACAGACTTTCTCTGGGGCCAACGTCCTGACTTTC. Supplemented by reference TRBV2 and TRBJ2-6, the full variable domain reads EPEVTQTPSHQVTQMGQEVILRCVPISNHLYFYWYRQILGQKVEFLVSFYNNEISEKSEIFDDQFSVERPDGSNFTLKIRSTKLEDSAMYFCASSDGQTFSGANVLTFGAGSRLTVL.

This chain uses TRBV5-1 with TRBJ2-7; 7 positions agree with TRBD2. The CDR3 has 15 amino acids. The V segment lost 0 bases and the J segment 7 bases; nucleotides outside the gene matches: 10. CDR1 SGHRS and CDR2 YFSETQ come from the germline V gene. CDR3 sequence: CASSLAGREFYEQYF. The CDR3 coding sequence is TGCGCCAGCAGCTTGGCCGGGCGGGAGTTTTATGAGCAGTACTTC.

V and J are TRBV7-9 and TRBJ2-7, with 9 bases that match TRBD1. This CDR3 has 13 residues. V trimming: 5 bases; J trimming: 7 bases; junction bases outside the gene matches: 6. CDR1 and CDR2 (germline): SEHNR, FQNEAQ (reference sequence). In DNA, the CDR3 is TGTGCCAGCAGCCCTAAGGACAGGGGTGAGCAGTACTTC. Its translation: CASSPKDRGEQYF.